These 5 T cell receptor beta chains originate from one sample sequenced in a study of blood T cell repertoires in COVID-19. Here immunoSEQ multiplex PCR was the method, and the copy in TCRdb shows in-frame clones only, minus some. The data hold around 180,000 clones, with about 83% observed a single time. Sequences were obtained from peripheral blood. These receptors were taken from a person between 65 and 80 years old with COVID-19, enrolled during active disease.

With regard to this clone: The same CDR3 can be traced to other DNA sequences in this sample. V and J are TRBV7-9 and TRBJ2-5; TRBD1 matches 8 bases. The germline CDR1 and CDR2 sequences are SEHNR and FQNEAQ (reference sequence). V lost 4 bases to trimming and J lost 2 bases; unmatched junction nucleotides: 6. The CDR3 totals 15 residues. CDR3 residues: CASSSRTGLQETQYF. Here the CDR3 DNA reads TGTGCCAGCAGCTCAAGGACAGGGTTGCAAGAGACCCAGTACTTC.

The chain joins TRBV12-5 to TRBJ2-1; TRBD1 might be the D (5 bases). CDR3 size: 14 residues. Germline lookup yields CDR1 LGHNT and CDR2 FRNRAP. V was clipped by 1 base and J by 4 bases, with 8 bases between them. In DNA, the CDR3 is TGTGCTAGTGGTTTGGGGCAGGGATACAATGAGCAGTTCTTC. Protein sequence: CASGLGQGYNEQFF.

The chain employs TRBV19 and TRBJ2-1; 9 positions match TRBD1. The V segment lost 4 bases and the J segment 5 bases; nucleotides outside the gene matches: 9. CDR3 length: 16 amino acids. Germline CDR1 and CDR2: LNHDA and SQIVND (reference sequence). In nucleotides, the CDR3 is TGTGCCAGTAGTAGGGGCGGGACAGGGCTAGACAATGAGCAGTTCTTC. This translates into CASSRGGTGLDNEQFF.

V is TRBV6-6 and J is TRBJ1-1; D call uncertain. Trimming cost V 4 bases and J 2 bases, with 14 bases left between them. This CDR3 region has 15 residues. Germline V CDR1 and CDR2: MNHNY, SVGAGI (reference sequence). Here the CDR3 reads CASSSAGRDNTEAFF. As DNA, the CDR3 is TGTGCCAGCAGTTCCGCCGGGAGAGACAACACTGAAGCTTTCTTT.

This clone was observed once. CDR3 nucleotides: TGTGCCAGTAGTATAGCAGCAGGGCGGAGTGAAAAACTGTTTTTT. Encoded protein: CASSIAAGRSEKLFF. The gene calls are TRBV19 and TRBJ1-4, with a weak D call TRBD1 (5 bases). V lost 1 base and J 7 bases, leaving 13 bases between the germline ends. This CDR3 has 15 amino acids. From germline, CDR1 is LNHDA and CDR2 SQIVND (reference sequence).